The source of this TCR beta chain is a study of T-cell memory formation after mild COVID-19. TCRdb recomputed calls from the 5' RACE reads with MiXCR, one row per CDR3 protein. In the table there are fewer than 110,000 distinct CDR3 sequences, around 14% of which are singletons. Deletions cut 5 bases from V and 6 bases from J, with 10 bases between. This CDR3 spans 12 amino acids. Germline CDR1 and CDR2: SGHRS and YFSETQ. This clonotype has just a few counts. The chain uses TRBV5-1 and TRBJ2-3; D perhaps matches TRBD2 (6 bases). The clonotype comes from a man younger than 35 who had mild COVID-19 (a few samples of this study predate the infection). Cell type and time point are not known. Sample: PBMCs or a T cell subset sorted from them (not recorded which). The CDR3 loop reads CASRGGEDTQYF. For the CDR3, the DNA is TGCGCCAGCAGGGGCGGGGAGGATACGCAGTATTTT.